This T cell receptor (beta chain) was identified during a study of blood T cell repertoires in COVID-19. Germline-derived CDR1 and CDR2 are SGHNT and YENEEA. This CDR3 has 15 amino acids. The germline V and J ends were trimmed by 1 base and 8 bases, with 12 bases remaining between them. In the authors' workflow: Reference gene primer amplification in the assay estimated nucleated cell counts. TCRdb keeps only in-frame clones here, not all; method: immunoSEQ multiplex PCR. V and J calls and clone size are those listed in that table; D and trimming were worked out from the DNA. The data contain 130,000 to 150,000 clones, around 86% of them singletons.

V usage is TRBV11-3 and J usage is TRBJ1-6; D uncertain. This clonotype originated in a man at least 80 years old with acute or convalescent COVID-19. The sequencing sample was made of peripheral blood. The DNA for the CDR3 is TGTGCCAGCAGCTTAGGTTATAGCCCCCATTCACCCCTCCACTTT. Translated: CASSLGYSPHSPLHF.